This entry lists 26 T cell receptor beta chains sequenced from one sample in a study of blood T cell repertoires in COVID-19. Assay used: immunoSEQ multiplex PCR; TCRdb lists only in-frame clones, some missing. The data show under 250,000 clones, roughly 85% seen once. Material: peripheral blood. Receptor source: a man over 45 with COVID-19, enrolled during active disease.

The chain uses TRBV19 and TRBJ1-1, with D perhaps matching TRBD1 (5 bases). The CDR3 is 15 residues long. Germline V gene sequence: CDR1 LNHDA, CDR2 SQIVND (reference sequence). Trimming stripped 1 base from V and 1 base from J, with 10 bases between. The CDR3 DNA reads TGTGCCAGTAGTATAGTGCTGGGGCAGAACACTGAAGCTTTCTTT. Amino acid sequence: CASSIVLGQNTEAFF.

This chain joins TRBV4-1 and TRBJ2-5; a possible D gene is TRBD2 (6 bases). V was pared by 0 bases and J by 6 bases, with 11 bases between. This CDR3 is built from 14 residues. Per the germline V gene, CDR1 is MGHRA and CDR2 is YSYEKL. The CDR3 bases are TGCGCCAGCAGCCAAGATAGAGGAGGGAAGACCCAGTACTTC. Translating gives CASSQDRGGKTQYF.

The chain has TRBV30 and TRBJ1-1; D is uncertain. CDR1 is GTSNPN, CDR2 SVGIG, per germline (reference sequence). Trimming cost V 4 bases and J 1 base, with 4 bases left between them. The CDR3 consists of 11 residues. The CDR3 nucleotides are TGTGCCTGGAAGAGGAACACTGAAGCTTTCTTT. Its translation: CAWKRNTEAFF.

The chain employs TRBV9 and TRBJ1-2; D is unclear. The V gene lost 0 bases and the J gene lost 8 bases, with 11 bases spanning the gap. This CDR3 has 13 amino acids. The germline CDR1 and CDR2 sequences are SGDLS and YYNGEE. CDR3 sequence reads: CASSVGQEGGYTF. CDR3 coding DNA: TGTGCCAGCAGCGTAGGGCAGGAAGGAGGCTACACCTTC.

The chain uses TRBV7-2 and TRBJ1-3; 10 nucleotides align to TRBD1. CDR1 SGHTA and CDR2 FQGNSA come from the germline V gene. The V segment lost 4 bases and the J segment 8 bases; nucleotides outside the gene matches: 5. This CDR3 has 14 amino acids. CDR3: CASSSDRGRYTIYF. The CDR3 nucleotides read TGTGCCAGCAGCTCCGACAGGGGGCGATACACCATATATTTT.

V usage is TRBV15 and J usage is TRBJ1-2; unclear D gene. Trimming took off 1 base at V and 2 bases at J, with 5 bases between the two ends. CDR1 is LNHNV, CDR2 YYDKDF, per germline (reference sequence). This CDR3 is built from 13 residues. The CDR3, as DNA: TGTGCCACCAGCAGAGCGGAGAACTATGGCTACACCTTC. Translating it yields CATSRAENYGYTF. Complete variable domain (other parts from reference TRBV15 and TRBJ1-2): DAMVIQNPRYQVTQFGKPVTLSCSQTLNHNVMYWYQQKSSQAPKLLFHYYDKDFNNEADTPDNFQSRRPNTSFCFLDIRSPGLGDTAMYLCATSRAENYGYTFGSGTRLTVV.

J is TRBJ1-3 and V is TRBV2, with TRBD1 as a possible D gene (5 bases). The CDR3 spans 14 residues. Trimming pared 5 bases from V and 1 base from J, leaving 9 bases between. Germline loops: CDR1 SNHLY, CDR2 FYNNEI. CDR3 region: CASSYQGSGNTIYF. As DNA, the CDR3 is TGTGCCAGCAGTTACCAGGGTTCTGGAAACACCATATATTTT. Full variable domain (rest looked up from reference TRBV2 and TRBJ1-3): EPEVTQTPSHQVTQMGQEVILRCVPISNHLYFYWYRQILGQKVEFLVSFYNNEISEKSEIFDDQFSVERPDGSNFTLKIRSTKLEDSAMYFCASSYQGSGNTIYFGEGSWLTVV.

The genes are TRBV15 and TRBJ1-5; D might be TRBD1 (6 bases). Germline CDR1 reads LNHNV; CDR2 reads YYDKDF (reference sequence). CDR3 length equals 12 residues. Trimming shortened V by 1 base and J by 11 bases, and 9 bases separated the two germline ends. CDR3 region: CATSRGRGSQHF. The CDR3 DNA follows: TGTGCCACCAGCAGAGGCAGGGGTTCCCAGCATTTT.

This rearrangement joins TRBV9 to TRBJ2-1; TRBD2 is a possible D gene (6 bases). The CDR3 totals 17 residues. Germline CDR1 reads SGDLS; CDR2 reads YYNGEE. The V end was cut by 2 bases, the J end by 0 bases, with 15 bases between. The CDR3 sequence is CASSVSGGTPSYNEQFF. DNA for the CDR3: TGTGCCAGCAGCGTCTCTGGCGGGACTCCCTCCTACAATGAGCAGTTCTTC.

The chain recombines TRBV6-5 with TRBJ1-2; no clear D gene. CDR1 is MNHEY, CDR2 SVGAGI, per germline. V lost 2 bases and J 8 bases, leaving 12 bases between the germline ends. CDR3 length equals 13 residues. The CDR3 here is CASSYGRASGYTF. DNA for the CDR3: TGTGCCAGCAGTTACGGGCGGGCTTCGGGCTACACCTTC.

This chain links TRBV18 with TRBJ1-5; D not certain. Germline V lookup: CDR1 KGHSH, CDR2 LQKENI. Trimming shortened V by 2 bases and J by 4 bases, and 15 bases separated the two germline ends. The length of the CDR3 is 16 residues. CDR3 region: CASSPKNPPANQPQHF. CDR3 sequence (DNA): TGTGCCAGCTCACCAAAGAACCCCCCAGCGAATCAGCCCCAGCATTTT.

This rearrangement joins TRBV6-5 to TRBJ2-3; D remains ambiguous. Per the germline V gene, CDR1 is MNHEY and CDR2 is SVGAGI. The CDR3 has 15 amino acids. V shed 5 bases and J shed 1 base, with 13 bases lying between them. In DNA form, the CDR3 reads TGTGCCAGCAGTCAAAACACAGAAGGCACAGATACGCAGTATTTT. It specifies CASSQNTEGTDTQYF.

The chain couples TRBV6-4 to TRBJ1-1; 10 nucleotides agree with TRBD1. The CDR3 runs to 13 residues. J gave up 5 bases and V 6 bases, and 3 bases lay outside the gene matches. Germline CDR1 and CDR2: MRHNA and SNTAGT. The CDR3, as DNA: TGTGCCAGCAGACGGACAGGGGGAACTGAAGCTTTCTTT. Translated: CASRRTGGTEAFF.

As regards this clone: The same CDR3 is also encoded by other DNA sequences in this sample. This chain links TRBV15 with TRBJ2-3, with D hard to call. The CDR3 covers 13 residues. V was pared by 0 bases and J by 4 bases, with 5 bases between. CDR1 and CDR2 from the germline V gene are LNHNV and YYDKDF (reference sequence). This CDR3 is CATSRDTADTQYF. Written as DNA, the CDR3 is TGTGCCACCAGCAGAGATACAGCAGATACGCAGTATTTT.

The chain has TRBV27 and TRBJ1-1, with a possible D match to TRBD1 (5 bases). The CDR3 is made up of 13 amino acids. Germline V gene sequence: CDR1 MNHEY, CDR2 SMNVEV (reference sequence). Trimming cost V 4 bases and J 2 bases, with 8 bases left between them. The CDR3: CASSWQGNTEAFF. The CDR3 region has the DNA TGTGCCAGCAGTTGGCAGGGAAACACTGAAGCTTTCTTT.

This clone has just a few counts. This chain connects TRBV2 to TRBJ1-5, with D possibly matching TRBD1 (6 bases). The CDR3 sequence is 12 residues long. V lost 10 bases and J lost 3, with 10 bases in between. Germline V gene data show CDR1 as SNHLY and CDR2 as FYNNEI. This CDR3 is CAKGQPNQPQHF. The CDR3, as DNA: TGTGCCAAGGGACAACCCAATCAGCCCCAGCATTTT.

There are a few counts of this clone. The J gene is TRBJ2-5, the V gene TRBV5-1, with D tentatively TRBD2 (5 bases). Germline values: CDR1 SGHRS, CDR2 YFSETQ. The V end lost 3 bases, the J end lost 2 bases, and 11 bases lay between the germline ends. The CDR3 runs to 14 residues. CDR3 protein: CASSSRGRQETQYF. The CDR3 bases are TGCGCCAGCAGCTCGAGAGGGCGGCAAGAGACCCAGTACTTC.

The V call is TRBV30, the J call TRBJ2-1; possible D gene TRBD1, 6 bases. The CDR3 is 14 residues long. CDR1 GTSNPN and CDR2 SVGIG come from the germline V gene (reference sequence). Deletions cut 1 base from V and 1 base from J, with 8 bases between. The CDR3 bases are TGTGCCTGGAGTGACAGGGCGTCCTACAATGAGCAGTTCTTC. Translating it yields CAWSDRASYNEQFF.

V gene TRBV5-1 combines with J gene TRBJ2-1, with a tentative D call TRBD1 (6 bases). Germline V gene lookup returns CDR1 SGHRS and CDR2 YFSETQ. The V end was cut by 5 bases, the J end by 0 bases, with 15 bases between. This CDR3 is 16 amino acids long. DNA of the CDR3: TGCGCCAGCAGGGATACAGGGACGATCTCCTACAATGAGCAGTTCTTC. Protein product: CASRDTGTISYNEQFF.

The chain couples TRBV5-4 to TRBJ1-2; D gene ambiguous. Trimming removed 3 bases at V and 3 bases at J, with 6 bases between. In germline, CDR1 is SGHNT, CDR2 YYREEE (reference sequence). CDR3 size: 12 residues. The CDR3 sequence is CASSSSDYGYTF. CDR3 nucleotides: TGTGCCAGCAGCTCTAGCGACTATGGCTACACCTTC. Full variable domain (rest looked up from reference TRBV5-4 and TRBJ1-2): ETGVTQSPTHLIKTRGQQVTLRCSSQSGHNTVSWYQQALGQGPQFIFQYYREEENGRGNFPPRFSGLQFPNYSSELNVNALELDDSALYLCASSSSDYGYTFGSGTRLTVV.

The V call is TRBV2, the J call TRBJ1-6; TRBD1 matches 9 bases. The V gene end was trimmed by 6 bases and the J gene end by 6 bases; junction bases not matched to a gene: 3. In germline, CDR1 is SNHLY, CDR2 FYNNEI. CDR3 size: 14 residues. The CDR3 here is CASRKDRGNSPLHF. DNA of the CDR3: TGTGCCAGCAGGAAGGACAGGGGTAATTCACCCCTCCACTTT.

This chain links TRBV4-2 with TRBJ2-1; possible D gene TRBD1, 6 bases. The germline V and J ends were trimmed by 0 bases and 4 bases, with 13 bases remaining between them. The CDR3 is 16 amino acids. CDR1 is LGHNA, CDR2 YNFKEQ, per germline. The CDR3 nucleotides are TGTGCCAGCAGCCAAGAACCTTCGAGGGGGTACAATGAGCAGTTCTTC. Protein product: CASSQEPSRGYNEQFF.

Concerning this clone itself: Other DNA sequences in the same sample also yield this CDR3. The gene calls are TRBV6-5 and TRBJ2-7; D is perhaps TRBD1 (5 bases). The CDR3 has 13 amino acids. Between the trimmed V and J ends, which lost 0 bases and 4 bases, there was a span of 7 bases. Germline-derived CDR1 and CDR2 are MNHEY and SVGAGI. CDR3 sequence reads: CASSYSKGYEQYF. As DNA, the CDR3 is TGTGCCAGCAGTTACTCGAAGGGGTACGAGCAGTACTTC.

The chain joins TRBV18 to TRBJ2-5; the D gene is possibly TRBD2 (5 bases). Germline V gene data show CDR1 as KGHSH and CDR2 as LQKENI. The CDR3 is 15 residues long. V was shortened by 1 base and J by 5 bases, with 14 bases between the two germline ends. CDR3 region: CASSPQYTGGETQYF. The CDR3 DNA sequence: TGTGCCAGCTCACCACAGTACACCGGCGGGGAGACCCAGTACTTC.

The CDR3 region is CASSLHVGVGELFF. The CDR3 coding sequence is TGTGCCAGCAGCTTACACGTAGGGGTCGGGGAGCTGTTTTTT. The chain recombines TRBV7-9 with TRBJ2-2; a weak D match, TRBD1 (5 bases). Germline lookup yields CDR1 SEHNR and CDR2 FQNEAQ (reference sequence). The CDR3 contains 14 residues. Trimming removed 2 bases at V and 7 bases at J, with 11 bases between.

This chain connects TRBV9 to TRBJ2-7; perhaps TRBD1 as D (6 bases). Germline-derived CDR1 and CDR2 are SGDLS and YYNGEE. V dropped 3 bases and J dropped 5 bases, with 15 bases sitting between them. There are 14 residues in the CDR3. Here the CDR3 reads CASSASGQSNEQYF. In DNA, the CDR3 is TGTGCCAGCAGCGCCTCAGGACAGTCGAACGAGCAGTACTTC.